The next 22 T cell receptor beta chains were all read from a single sample in a study of cytomegalovirus exposure and HLA in healthy donors. Assay used: immunoSEQ multiplex PCR; TCRdb lists only in-frame clones, some missing. Found here are hundreds of thousands of clones, around 86% of them singletons; the top ten hold about 2%. Sequencing input: PBMCs. The receptors were sampled from a woman between 18 and 29 years old in good health and CMV-seropositive.

This rearrangement joins TRBV30 to TRBJ2-6; no reliable D call. CDR3 length equals 14 residues. V lost 0 bases and J lost 1, with 4 bases in between. Germline-derived CDR1 and CDR2 are GTSNPN and SVGIG (reference sequence). The CDR3 sequence is CAWSVSSGANVLTF. The CDR3 DNA sequence: TGTGCCTGGAGTGTGAGTTCTGGGGCCAACGTCCTGACTTTC.

This sequence joins TRBV18 and TRBJ2-1; maybe TRBD2 (5 bases). Trimming stripped 2 bases from V and 9 bases from J, with 5 bases between. There are 11 residues in the CDR3. Germline V lookup: CDR1 KGHSH, CDR2 LQKENI. CDR3 loop: CASSPGSEQFF. The CDR3 DNA sequence: TGTGCCAGCTCACCAGGGAGTGAGCAGTTCTTC.

The J gene is TRBJ2-7, the V gene TRBV7-3; no definite D call. CDR3 size: 13 residues. V lost 5 bases and J 4 bases, leaving 12 bases between the germline ends. Germline lookup yields CDR1 SGHTA and CDR2 FQGTGA. CDR3 sequence: CASSPVPGYEQYF. Here the CDR3 DNA reads TGTGCCAGCAGCCCCGTCCCGGGTTACGAGCAGTACTTC.

Remarks on this clone: Additional DNA sequences in this sample encode the identical CDR3. This sequence joins TRBV9 and TRBJ1-1; D call uncertain. Trimming took off 0 bases at V and 1 base at J, with 7 bases between the two ends. Germline V CDR1 and CDR2: SGDLS, YYNGEE. The CDR3 is 14 amino acids. The CDR3 DNA reads TGTGCCAGCAGCGTAGGCCGGGGGAACACTGAAGCTTTCTTT. Its protein product is CASSVGRGNTEAFF.

This chain links TRBV11-3 with TRBJ2-2; TRBD1 matches at 7 bases. Per germline, CDR1 SGHNT and CDR2 YENEEA. V trimming: 3 bases; J trimming: 6 bases; junction bases outside the gene matches: 4. The CDR3 consists of 14 residues. In DNA, the CDR3 is TGTGCCAGCAGCTTCATTCAGGGGGCCGGGGAGCTGTTTTTT. It codes for CASSFIQGAGELFF.

This clone appeared a few times. This rearrangement joins TRBV30 to TRBJ1-1; 8 nucleotides match TRBD1. Germline assignment: CDR1 GTSNPN and CDR2 SVGIG (reference sequence). CDR3 length: 14 residues. Germline trimming cut 1 base from V and 5 bases from J; bases unmatched to any gene: 6. The CDR3 DNA reads as TGTGCCTGGAGTGCTGGGGACAGGAGTACTGAAGCTTTCTTT. Its protein is CAWSAGDRSTEAFF.

The count of this clone is one. This chain joins TRBV10-3 and TRBJ2-7; TRBD1 matches at 7 bases. This CDR3 region has 12 residues. After removal of 10 bases from V and 3 bases from J, the junction contained 6 bases not matched to a gene. Germline assignment: CDR1 ENHRY and CDR2 SYGVKD. The chain's CDR3 is CATTSGGYEQYF. In nucleotides, the CDR3 is TGTGCCACGACGTCAGGGGGCTACGAGCAGTACTTC.

J is TRBJ1-5 and V is TRBV9; 8 bases match TRBD1. V lost 3 bases to trimming and J lost 9 bases; unmatched junction nucleotides: 14. The CDR3 covers 16 residues. CDR1 and CDR2 from the germline V gene are SGDLS and YYNGEE. The CDR3 protein is CASSADDRGAGGPQHF. DNA of the CDR3: TGTGCCAGCAGCGCAGATGACAGGGGAGCGGGTGGGCCCCAGCATTTT.

V gene TRBV7-9 combines with J gene TRBJ1-2; D unclear. This CDR3 is 14 amino acids long. Trimming removed 1 base from V and 6 bases from J, with 12 bases in between. Per germline, CDR1 SEHNR and CDR2 FQNEAQ (reference sequence). CDR3 protein: CASSLGHLRNGYTF. CDR3 nucleotides: TGTGCCAGCAGCTTAGGCCACCTCAGAAATGGCTACACCTTC.

V usage is TRBV28 and J usage is TRBJ1-5; no reliable D call. V was trimmed by 4 bases and J by 5 bases, leaving 6 bases between them. This CDR3 has 12 amino acids. Germline CDR1 and CDR2: MDHEN and SYDVKM. Here the CDR3 DNA reads TGTGCCAGCAGTTCACAACATCAGCCCCAGCATTTT. This gives the protein CASSSQHQPQHF.

CDR3 sequence reads: CASSEDKGAGEKLFF. The DNA for the CDR3 is TGTGCCAGCAGTGAAGACAAGGGGGCGGGTGAAAAACTGTTTTTT. The chain joins TRBV6-1 to TRBJ1-4; 7 positions agree with TRBD1. This CDR3 contains 15 residues. The ends lost 1 base at V and 7 bases at J; junction bases unmatched: 6. From germline, CDR1 is MNHNS and CDR2 SASEGT.

The chain combines TRBV30 with TRBJ2-1; 11 bases are shared with TRBD2. This CDR3 is built from 15 residues. V trimming: 3 bases; J trimming: 3 bases; junction bases outside the gene matches: 4. Germline CDR1 reads GTSNPN; CDR2 reads SVGIG (reference sequence). CDR3 DNA sequence: TGTGCCTGGAGCATACTAGCGGGAGTCTACAATGAGCAGTTCTTC. It specifies CAWSILAGVYNEQFF.

The J gene is TRBJ2-5, the V gene TRBV4-1; D is perhaps TRBD1 (5 bases). The germline gives CDR1 MGHRA, CDR2 YSYEKL. The V gene lost 3 bases and the J gene lost 5 bases, with 16 bases spanning the gap. The CDR3 sequence is 15 residues long. CDR3 amino acids: CASSHQPGFGETQYF. Here the CDR3 DNA reads TGCGCCAGCAGCCACCAACCAGGGTTCGGTGAGACCCAGTACTTC.

This sequence joins TRBV19 and TRBJ2-1, with a possible D match to TRBD1 (5 bases). The CDR3 covers 17 residues. Germline V gene data show CDR1 as LNHDA and CDR2 as SQIVND (reference sequence). V was trimmed by 5 bases and J by 8 bases, leaving 25 bases between them. CDR3 sequence: CASSHLPKQDTIDEQFF. CDR3 coding DNA: TGTGCCAGTAGTCACCTACCCAAACAGGATACAATCGATGAGCAGTTCTTC.

The chain recombines TRBV15 with TRBJ2-7; a possible D gene is TRBD1 (5 bases). The CDR3 sequence is 14 residues long. Germline assignment: CDR1 LNHNV and CDR2 YYDKDF (reference sequence). Trimming pared 5 bases from V and 2 bases from J, leaving 13 bases between. The CDR3 DNA reads as TGTGCCACCAGCGGACGACAGACACCCTACGAGCAGTACTTC. Translating gives CATSGRQTPYEQYF.

The chain uses TRBV19 and TRBJ2-7, with 7 nucleotides matching TRBD1. The J segment lost 3 bases and the V segment lost 4 bases, leaving 3 bases of the junction unmatched. The V gene's germline CDR1 is LNHDA and CDR2 SQIVND (reference sequence). The CDR3 totals 13 residues. CDR3 sequence reads: CASSRDRIYEQYF. In DNA, the CDR3 is TGTGCCAGTAGTAGGGACAGAATCTACGAGCAGTACTTC.

This sequence joins TRBV5-1 and TRBJ2-7, with D possibly being TRBD1 (5 bases). This CDR3 comprises 17 residues. Trimming took 4 bases from V and 0 from J, leaving 20 bases between them. Germline CDR1 and CDR2: SGHRS and YFSETQ. CDR3 in amino acids: CASSPEEGRVFSYEQYF. The CDR3 DNA reads as TGCGCCAGCAGCCCCGAGGAAGGCAGGGTATTCTCCTACGAGCAGTACTTC.

Worth noting for this clone: A read error may explain this, as a much larger clone is one base away. The V gene is TRBV30, the J gene TRBJ1-1, with 7 bases that match TRBD1. Trimming removed 3 bases from V and 4 bases from J; junction bases left unmatched: 5. The length of the CDR3 is 13 residues. CDR1 GTSNPN and CDR2 SVGIG come from the germline V gene (reference sequence). The CDR3 nucleotides are TGTGCCTGGAGCGCTGACAGGGCCACTGAAGCTTTCTTT. Translating it yields CAWSADRATEAFF.

The genes are TRBV5-1 and TRBJ2-5; D may be TRBD2 (5 bases). V was shortened by 0 bases and J by 4 bases, with 10 bases between the two germline ends. The CDR3 sequence is 14 residues long. Germline V gene sequence: CDR1 SGHRS, CDR2 YFSETQ. DNA for the CDR3: TGCGCCAGCAGCTTGGAGGCGGGCACAGAGACCCAGTACTTC. Encoded protein: CASSLEAGTETQYF.

The chain combines TRBV5-1 with TRBJ1-4; D is unresolved. From germline, CDR1 is SGHRS and CDR2 YFSETQ. V lost 4 bases and J 0 bases, leaving 13 bases between the germline ends. The CDR3 is made up of 16 amino acids. The CDR3 sequence: CASSGWGGATNEKLFF. DNA of the CDR3: TGCGCCAGCAGCGGGTGGGGAGGAGCAACTAATGAAAAACTGTTTTTT.

The chain links TRBV27 to TRBJ1-3, with 7 positions matching TRBD1. Germline-derived CDR1 and CDR2 are MNHEY and SMNVEV (reference sequence). V trimming: 8 bases; J trimming: 3 bases; junction bases outside the gene matches: 10. This CDR3 comprises 15 residues. Here the CDR3 DNA reads TGTGCCAGCGGAATAACAGGGGAGATTGGAAACACCATATATTTT. Its protein is CASGITGEIGNTIYF.

The chain employs TRBV6-5 and TRBJ1-1, with a possible D match to TRBD1 (6 bases). Trimming shortened V by 6 bases and J by 12 bases, and 23 bases separated the two germline ends. The V gene's germline CDR1 is MNHEY and CDR2 SVGAGI. This CDR3 region has 14 residues. For the CDR3, the DNA is TGTGCCAGCAGCCAGTTGGGGGCGGCACCGTCAACTTTCTTT. Protein: CASSQLGAAPSTFF.